The entry that follows covers one TCR beta chain sequence. Its antigen is unidentified. These data come from a study of cytomegalovirus exposure and HLA in healthy donors. While the first cohort had 600 to 800 subjects, the donors belonged to the separate validation cohort of about 120 subjects. Study-wide results and caveats: The classifier reportedly diagnosed cytomegalovirus status with high specificity and sensitivity. A few CMV-associated chains proved CMV antigen-specific in vitro. Cytomegalovirus association was listed for roughly 160 TCR beta chains.

Generated by immunoSEQ multiplex PCR, the TCRdb table keeps only in-frame clones and is missing some. The sample lists fewer than 200,000 clones, around nine tenths occurring once. The sequencing input was PBMCs. This TCR was sampled from a man in his late teens or twenties in good health and CMV-seropositive.

The CDR3 here is CASSLTPGLAGGGEQYF. The DNA of the CDR3 is TGTGCCAGCAGTTTAACCCCTGGACTAGCGGGAGGGGGAGAGCAGTACTTC. The chain has TRBV28 and TRBJ2-7; 15 bases fit TRBD2. The germline V gene has CDR1 MDHEN and CDR2 SYDVKM. The CDR3 contains 17 residues. Trimming cost V 2 bases and J 7 bases; bases outside gene matches: 9. Filled out from reference TRBV28 and TRBJ2-7, the complete variable domain reads DVKVTQSSRYLVKRTGEKVFLECVQDMDHENMFWYRQDPGLGLRLIYFSYDVKMKEKGDIPEGYSVSREKKERFSLILESASTNQTSMYLCASSLTPGLAGGGEQYFGPGTRLTVT.